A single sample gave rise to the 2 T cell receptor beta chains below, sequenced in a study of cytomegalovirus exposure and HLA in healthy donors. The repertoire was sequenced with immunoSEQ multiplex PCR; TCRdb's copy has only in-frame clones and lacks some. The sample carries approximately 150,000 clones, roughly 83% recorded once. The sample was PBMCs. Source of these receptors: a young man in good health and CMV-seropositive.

CDR3 DNA: TGTGCCAGCAGCCCAACAGGGGCTTTGAACACTGAAGCTTTCTTT. Its translation: CASSPTGALNTEAFF. V is TRBV7-2 and J is TRBJ1-1, with 7 bases lining up with TRBD1. The CDR3 extends over 15 amino acids. J gave up 0 bases and V 5 bases, and 6 bases lay outside the gene matches. CDR1 SGHTA and CDR2 FQGNSA come from the germline V gene.

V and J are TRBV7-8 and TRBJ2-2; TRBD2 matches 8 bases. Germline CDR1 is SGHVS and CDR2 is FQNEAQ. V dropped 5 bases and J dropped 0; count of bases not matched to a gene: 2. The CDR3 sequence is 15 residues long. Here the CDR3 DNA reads TGTGCCAGCAGCCGTAGCGGGGCGAACACCGGGGAGCTGTTTTTT. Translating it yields CASSRSGANTGELFF. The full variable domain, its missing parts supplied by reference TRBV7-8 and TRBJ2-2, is GAGVSQSPRYKVAKRGQDVALRCDPISGHVSLFWYQQALGQGPEFLTYFQNEAQLDKSGLPSDRFFAERPEGSVSTLKIQRTQQEDSAVYLCASSRSGANTGELFFGEGSRLTVL.